A selection of T cell receptor beta chains follows, all from one sample in a study of cytomegalovirus exposure and HLA in healthy donors. Method: immunoSEQ multiplex PCR; TCRdb's copy keeps in-frame clones and lacks some. The table includes under 130,000 clones, around 80% detected once. The sample taken for sequencing was PBMCs. Source of these receptors: a man in his forties in good health and CMV-seropositive. CDR3s leave out the opening cysteine and the closing phenylalanine or tryptophan.

V gene: TRBV18; CDR3 protein: ASSPTGNTEAF
V gene: TRBV5-6; CDR3 protein: ASSQTGRANEQY
V gene: TRBV18; CDR3 protein: ASSTGYEQY
V gene: TRBV6-1; CDR3 protein: ASSRGGSNYNEQF
V gene: TRBV4-1; CDR3 protein: ASSLGKRVNSPLH
V gene: TRBV28; CDR3 protein: ASSLNVLTQETQY
V gene: TRBV14; CDR3 protein: ASSRGGGYNEQF
V gene: TRBV18; CDR3 protein: ASSLGVTGNTEAF
V gene: TRBV30; CDR3 protein: AWSVLRVGYEQY
V gene: TRBV11-2; CDR3 protein: ASSPRGGGFYGYT
V gene: TRBV18; CDR3 protein: ASSPDTAGNYGYT
V gene: TRBV9; CDR3 protein: ASSVSGTEWYEQY
V gene: TRBV2; CDR3 protein: ASSGARGQETQY
V gene: TRBV18; CDR3 protein: ASSDSGTGPDQPQH
V gene: TRBV7-9; CDR3 protein: ASSPPGGSYNEQF
V gene: TRBV7-9; CDR3 protein: ASRDMNTEAF
V gene: TRBV27; CDR3 protein: ASGTRREGSEKLF
V gene: TRBV5-6; CDR3 protein: ASSFAGFRNIQY
V gene: TRBV5-5; CDR3 protein: ASRIGDFSGNTIY
V gene: TRBV6-6; CDR3 protein: ASSYLRDRGYEQY
V gene: TRBV14; CDR3 protein: ASSPDYLSYEQY
V gene: TRBV18; CDR3 protein: ASSLYPGQGAWDTQY
V gene: TRBV10-3; CDR3 protein: AIIEGPNTGELF
V gene: TRBV6-6; CDR3 protein: ASSNRDLDEKLF
V gene: TRBV7-9; CDR3 protein: ASSLLTGWPFAF
V gene: TRBV6-4; CDR3 protein: ASSPSGANGLT
V gene: TRBV30; CDR3 protein: AWSASGLWEQY
V gene: TRBV6-6; CDR3 protein: ASSQRGSNTGELF
V gene: TRBV7-2; CDR3 protein: ASSQLRGAYNEQF
V gene: TRBV29-1; CDR3 protein: SAQTAAANYGYT
V gene: TRBV10-3; CDR3 protein: AISAAGTYGYT
V gene: TRBV11-2; CDR3 protein: ASSLGAGGPYEQY
V gene: TRBV30; CDR3 protein: AWSVRGSGNGGELF
V gene: TRBV6-1; CDR3 protein: ASSELAGGPQETQY
V gene: TRBV7-9; CDR3 protein: ASSLRLAGDLAGELF
V gene: TRBV27; CDR3 protein: ASSFRTVLSNTGELF
V gene: TRBV7-2; CDR3 protein: ASSLRVSSYEQY
V gene: TRBV4-2; CDR3 protein: ASSQAGQGRSNEKLF
V gene: TRBV27; CDR3 protein: ASSLQGPGAEAF
V gene: TRBV10-2; CDR3 protein: ASSRVTEGEQY
V gene: TRBV28; CDR3 protein: ASRAGTGYNSPLH
V gene: TRBV5-8; CDR3 protein: ASSFSGGVDTQY
V gene: TRBV6-6; CDR3 protein: ASTGLAGGADTQY
V gene: TRBV7-9; CDR3 protein: ASSSRLAGGRYQETQY